Presented here are 19 T cell receptor beta chains from one specimen sequenced in a study of OX40 agonist ivuxolimab in advanced cancers. The data were produced by immunoSEQ multiplex PCR, yet TCRdb's version contains in-frame clones alone and is incomplete. The sample has 60,000 to 85,000 clones, approximately 80% seen once. The source was CD4+ or CD8+ T cells sorted from blood, collected in a trial of the OX40 agonist ivuxolimab. Every receptor here comes from an adult with an advanced solid tumor such as melanoma, head and neck, liver or kidney cancer.

The DNA of the CDR3 is TGTGCCAGCAGAATTTCTAGCGGGGGCACAGATACGCAGTATTTT. Protein: CASRISSGGTDTQYF. This sequence joins TRBV7-2 and TRBJ2-3, with 9 bases lining up with TRBD2. This CDR3 is 15 amino acids long. Germline-derived CDR1 and CDR2 are SGHTA and FQGNSA. V was clipped by 6 bases and J by 1 base; unmatched bases: 5.

V usage is TRBV10-1 and J usage is TRBJ2-7, with D possibly being TRBD1 (5 bases). This CDR3 has 15 residues. CDR1 WNHNN and CDR2 SYGVQD come from the germline V gene (reference sequence). Deletions cut 0 bases from V and 4 bases from J, with 13 bases between. CDR3 sequence reads: CASSESGRDTYEQYF. The CDR3 coding sequence is TGCGCCAGCAGTGAGTCGGGCAGGGATACGTACGAGCAGTACTTC.

The genes are TRBV19 and TRBJ2-3; maybe TRBD2 (6 bases). This CDR3 comprises 15 residues. V was cut by 1 base and J by 4 bases, with 12 bases left in between. The germline CDR1 and CDR2 sequences are LNHDA and SQIVND (reference sequence). The CDR3 is CASSIGPGVADTQYF. Here the CDR3 DNA reads TGTGCCAGTAGTATAGGTCCGGGAGTAGCAGATACGCAGTATTTT.

The genes are TRBV9 and TRBJ1-2; D gene uncertain. The CDR3 length is 12 residues. From germline, CDR1 is SGDLS and CDR2 YYNGEE. V dropped 0 bases and J dropped 11 bases, with 11 bases sitting between them. The CDR3, as DNA: TGTGCCAGCAGCGTAGTTAACACCGATTACACCTTC. Translated: CASSVVNTDYTF.

The chain recombines TRBV6-4 with TRBJ2-3, with 11 positions matching TRBD2. Germline V gene sequence: CDR1 MRHNA, CDR2 SNTAGT. V shed 2 bases, J shed 2 bases, and the junction held 15 bases outside the gene matches. This CDR3 comprises 20 residues. CDR3 sequence: CASSDPPAHELAGDTDTQYF. The CDR3 bases are TGTGCCAGCAGTGACCCTCCGGCGCACGAACTAGCGGGAGACACAGATACGCAGTATTTT.

This clone was observed a handful of times. J is TRBJ2-4 and V is TRBV30, with D unclear. CDR3 length: 15 amino acids. V was shortened by 8 bases and J by 1 base, with 18 bases between the two germline ends. CDR1 and CDR2 from the germline V gene are GTSNPN and SVGIG (reference sequence). The CDR3 is CAGTPARVAKNIQYF. The CDR3 DNA is TGTGCCGGAACCCCGGCCCGAGTGGCCAAAAACATTCAGTACTTC.

The chain couples TRBV5-1 to TRBJ2-7; a weak D match, TRBD1 (6 bases). Germline CDR1 is SGHRS and CDR2 is YFSETQ. The CDR3 extends over 13 amino acids. The V end was cut by 1 base, the J end by 2 bases, with 7 bases between. This CDR3 reads CASSLTGPYEQYF. For the CDR3, the DNA is TGCGCCAGCAGCTTGACAGGGCCCTACGAGCAGTACTTC.

This sequence joins TRBV11-3 and TRBJ2-7; perhaps D is TRBD1 or TRBD2 (7 bases each). This CDR3 is 13 amino acids long. Germline V gene data show CDR1 as SGHNT and CDR2 as YENEEA. The V end was cut by 5 bases, the J end by 6 bases, with 14 bases between. This CDR3 reads CASSVGGGIEQYF. CDR3 coding DNA: TGTGCCAGCAGCGTGGGAGGGGGCATCGAGCAGTACTTC.

In DNA, the CDR3 is TGTGCCAGCAGCTCCCTGTTCAGGGGCCCTTCGAACACCGGGGAGCTGTTTTTT. It is translated as CASSSLFRGPSNTGELFF. This chain uses TRBV11-2 with TRBJ2-2, with D maybe TRBD1 (6 bases). CDR3 length: 18 amino acids. The V and J ends lost 4 bases and 0 bases respectively, with 18 bases between them. Germline V gene lookup returns CDR1 SGHAT and CDR2 FQNNGV. The full variable domain, in which reference TRBV11-2 and TRBJ2-2 provide the parts outside the CDR3, is EAGVAQSPRYKIIEKRQSVAFWCNPISGHATLYWYQQILGQGPKLLIQFQNNGVVDDSQLPKDRFSAERLKGVDSTLKIQPAKLEDSAVYLCASSSLFRGPSNTGELFFGEGSRLTVL.

The chain uses TRBV30 and TRBJ1-3, with TRBD1 identical over 8 bases. Germline-derived CDR1 and CDR2 are GTSNPN and SVGIG (reference sequence). The CDR3 totals 18 residues. After removal of 4 bases from V and 3 bases from J, the junction contained 17 bases not matched to a gene. The CDR3 is CAWTPPNRGGNYGNTIYF. CDR3 in DNA: TGTGCCTGGACCCCCCCAAACAGGGGGGGGAATTATGGAAACACCATATATTTT.

This chain links TRBV15 with TRBJ2-1; TRBD2 matches at 8 bases. The CDR3 extends over 16 amino acids. The V segment lost 3 bases and the J segment 9 bases; nucleotides outside the gene matches: 13. Germline assignment: CDR1 LNHNV and CDR2 YYDKDF (reference sequence). As DNA, the CDR3 is TGTGCCACCAGCAGGGGGGGGCGGGGGGCCGGAGGTGAGCAGTTCTTC. This translates into CATSRGGRGAGGEQFF.

This chain joins TRBV5-1 and TRBJ2-7; D might be TRBD2 (5 bases). Trimming pared 0 bases from V and 3 bases from J, leaving 10 bases between. The germline V gene has CDR1 SGHRS and CDR2 YFSETQ. CDR3 length: 14 residues. CDR3 sequence: CASSLGPEGYEQYF. The CDR3 region has the DNA TGCGCCAGCAGCTTGGGACCCGAGGGCTACGAGCAGTACTTC.

V usage is TRBV10-1 and J usage is TRBJ2-1; 8 nucleotides match TRBD2. J lost 6 bases, V lost 2 bases, and 6 bases had no gene match. The CDR3 totals 15 residues. Looked up from germline, CDR1 is WNHNN and CDR2 is SYGVQD (reference sequence). This chain's CDR3 is CASSETGLDSNEQFF. CDR3 DNA sequence: TGCGCCAGCAGTGAGACGGGACTAGATAGCAATGAGCAGTTCTTC.

The V call is TRBV15, the J call TRBJ1-4; D is undetermined. Germline CDR1 and CDR2: LNHNV and YYDKDF (reference sequence). The CDR3 is made up of 16 amino acids. V lost 0 bases and J 7 bases, leaving 15 bases between the germline ends. The CDR3 here is CATSRDGNAGGEKLFF. Here the CDR3 DNA reads TGTGCCACCAGCAGAGATGGGAATGCGGGAGGTGAAAAACTGTTTTTT.

The chain carries TRBV6-5 and TRBJ2-7, with 7 bases fitting TRBD1. Germline V gene sequence: CDR1 MNHEY, CDR2 SVGAGI. The CDR3 length is 15 residues. The V segment lost 0 bases and the J segment 0 bases; nucleotides outside the gene matches: 2. DNA of the CDR3: TGTGCCAGCAGTTACTCCACAGGGGCCTCCTACGAGCAGTACTTC. This codes for CASSYSTGASYEQYF.

Only one count was recorded for this clone. J is TRBJ2-7 and V is TRBV5-4, with 14 bases matching TRBD2. Per germline, CDR1 SGHNT and CDR2 YYREEE (reference sequence). The V gene end was trimmed by 5 bases and the J gene end by 6 bases; junction bases not matched to a gene: 16. The CDR3 covers 18 residues. The CDR3 DNA follows: TGTGCCAGCAGTTTAGCACTGACTAGCGGGGGGGCGGAGAGCGAGCAGTACTTC. Translated, it gives CASSLALTSGGAESEQYF.

This clone came up once. The chain couples TRBV7-9 to TRBJ2-3; the D is unclear. The CDR3 totals 13 residues. Trimming cost V 1 base and J 6 bases, with 8 bases left between them. Germline V gives CDR1 SEHNR, CDR2 FQNEAQ (reference sequence). The CDR3 bases are TGTGCCAGCAGCTTAGTACCCTTGGATACGCAGTATTTT. This sequence encodes CASSLVPLDTQYF.

The V gene is TRBV7-2, the J gene TRBJ2-5, with D possibly TRBD1 on 5 matching bases. V lost 2 bases, J lost 1 base, and 8 bases lay in between. This CDR3 comprises 14 residues. CDR1 and CDR2 from the germline V gene are SGHTA and FQGNSA. CDR3 DNA: TGTGCCAGCAGCTTAAACAGGTTCCAAGAGACCCAGTACTTC. As protein: CASSLNRFQETQYF.

The J gene is TRBJ1-5, the V gene TRBV6-5, with 7 bases matching TRBD1. With V trimmed by 8 bases and J by 0 bases, 7 bases remained unmatched. The germline V gene has CDR1 MNHEY and CDR2 SVGAGI. This CDR3 is built from 15 residues. In nucleotides, the CDR3 is TGTGCCAGCGGGGAGGGGACAGATAGCAATCAGCCCCAGCATTTT. This gives the protein CASGEGTDSNQPQHF.